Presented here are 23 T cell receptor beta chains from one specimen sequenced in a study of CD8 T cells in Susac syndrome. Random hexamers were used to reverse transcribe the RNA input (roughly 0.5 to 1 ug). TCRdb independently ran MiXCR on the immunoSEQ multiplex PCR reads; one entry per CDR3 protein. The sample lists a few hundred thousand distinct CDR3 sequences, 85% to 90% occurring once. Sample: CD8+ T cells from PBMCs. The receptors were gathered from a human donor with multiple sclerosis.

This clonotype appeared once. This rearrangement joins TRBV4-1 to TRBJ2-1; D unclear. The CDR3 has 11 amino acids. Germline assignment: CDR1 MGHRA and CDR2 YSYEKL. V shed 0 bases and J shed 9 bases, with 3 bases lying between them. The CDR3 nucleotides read TGCGCCAGCAGCCAAGATGCTGAGCAGTTCTTC. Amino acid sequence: CASSQDAEQFF.

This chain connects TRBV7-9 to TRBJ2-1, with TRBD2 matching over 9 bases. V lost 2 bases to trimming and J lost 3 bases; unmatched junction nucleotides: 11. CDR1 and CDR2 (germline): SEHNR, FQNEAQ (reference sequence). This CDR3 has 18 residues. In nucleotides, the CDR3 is TGTGCCAGCAGCTTACCTAGAGGCGGCGGGGGGGACTACAATGAGCAGTTCTTC. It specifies CASSLPRGGGGDYNEQFF.

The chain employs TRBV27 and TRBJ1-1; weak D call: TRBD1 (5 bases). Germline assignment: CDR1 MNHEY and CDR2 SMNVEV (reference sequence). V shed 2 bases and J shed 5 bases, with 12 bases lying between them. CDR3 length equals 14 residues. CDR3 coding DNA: TGTGCCAGCAGTTTAGGGGGGAGTACGACTGAAGCTTTCTTT. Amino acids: CASSLGGSTTEAFF.

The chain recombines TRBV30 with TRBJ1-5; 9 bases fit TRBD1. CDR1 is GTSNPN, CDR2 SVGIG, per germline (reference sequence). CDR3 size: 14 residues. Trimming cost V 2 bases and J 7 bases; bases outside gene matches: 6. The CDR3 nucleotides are TGTGCCTGGAGTCCGGGACAGGGATGGCAGCCCCAGCATTTT. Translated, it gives CAWSPGQGWQPQHF.

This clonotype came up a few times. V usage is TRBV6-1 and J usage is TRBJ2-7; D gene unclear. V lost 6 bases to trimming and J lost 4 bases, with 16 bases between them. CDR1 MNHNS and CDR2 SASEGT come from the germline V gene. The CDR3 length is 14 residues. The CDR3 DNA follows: TGTGCCAGCAGAGTCGTAGTTGAGGCGTACGAGCAGTACTTC. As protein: CASRVVVEAYEQYF.

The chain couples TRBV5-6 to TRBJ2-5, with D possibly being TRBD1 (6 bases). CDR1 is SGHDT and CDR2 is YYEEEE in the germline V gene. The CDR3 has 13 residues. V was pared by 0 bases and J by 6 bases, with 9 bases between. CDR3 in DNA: TGTGCCAGCAGCTTGGACAGGGCGCAGACCCAGTACTTC. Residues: CASSLDRAQTQYF.

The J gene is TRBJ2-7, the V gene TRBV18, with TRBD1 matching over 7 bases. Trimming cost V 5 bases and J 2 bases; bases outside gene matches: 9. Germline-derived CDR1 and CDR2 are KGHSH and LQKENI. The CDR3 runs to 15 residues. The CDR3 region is CASSSLDRLAYEQYF. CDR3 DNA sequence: TGTGCCAGCTCATCCTTGGACAGGCTTGCCTACGAGCAGTACTTC.

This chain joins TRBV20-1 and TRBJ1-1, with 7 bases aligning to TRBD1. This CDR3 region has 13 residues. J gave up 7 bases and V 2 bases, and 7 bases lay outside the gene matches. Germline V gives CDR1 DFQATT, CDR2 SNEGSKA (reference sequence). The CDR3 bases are TGCAGTGCTAGAAGTGACAGGGTGGATGAAGCTTTCTTT. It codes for CSARSDRVDEAFF.

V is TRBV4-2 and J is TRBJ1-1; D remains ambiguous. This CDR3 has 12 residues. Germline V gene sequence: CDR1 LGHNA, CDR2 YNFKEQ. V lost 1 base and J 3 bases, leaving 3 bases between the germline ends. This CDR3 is CASSQADTEAFF. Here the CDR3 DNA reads TGTGCCAGCAGCCAAGCAGACACTGAAGCTTTCTTT.

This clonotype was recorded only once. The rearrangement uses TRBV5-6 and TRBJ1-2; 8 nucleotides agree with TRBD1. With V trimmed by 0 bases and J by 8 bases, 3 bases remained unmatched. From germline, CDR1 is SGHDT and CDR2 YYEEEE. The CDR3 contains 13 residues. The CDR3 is CASSLAGQGGYTF. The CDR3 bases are TGTGCCAGCAGCTTGGCTGGACAGGGAGGCTACACCTTC.

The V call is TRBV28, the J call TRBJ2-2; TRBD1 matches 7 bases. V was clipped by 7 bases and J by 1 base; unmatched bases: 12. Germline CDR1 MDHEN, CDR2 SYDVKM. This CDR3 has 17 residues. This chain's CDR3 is CASTLTLGTENTGELFF. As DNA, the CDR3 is TGTGCCAGCACCCTAACACTGGGGACAGAGAACACCGGGGAGCTGTTTTTT.

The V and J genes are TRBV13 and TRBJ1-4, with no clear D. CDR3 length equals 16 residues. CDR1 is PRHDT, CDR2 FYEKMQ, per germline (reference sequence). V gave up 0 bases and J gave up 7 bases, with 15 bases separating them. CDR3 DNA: TGTGCCAGCAGCTTAGGTGGCTCGGAGGTGGGTGAAAAACTGTTTTTT. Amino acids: CASSLGGSEVGEKLFF.

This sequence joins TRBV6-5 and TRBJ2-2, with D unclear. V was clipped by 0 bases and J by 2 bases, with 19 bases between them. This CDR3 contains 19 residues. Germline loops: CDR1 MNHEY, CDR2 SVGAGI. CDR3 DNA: TGTGCCAGCAGTTACTCCGTTCCTGGGCCTGCTGTTAACACCGGGGAGCTGTTTTTT. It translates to CASSYSVPGPAVNTGELFF.

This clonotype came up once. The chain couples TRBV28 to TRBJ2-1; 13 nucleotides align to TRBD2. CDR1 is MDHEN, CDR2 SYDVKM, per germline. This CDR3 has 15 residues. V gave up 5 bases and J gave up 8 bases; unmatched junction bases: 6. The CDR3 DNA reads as TGTGCCAGCAGTACCGGGACTAGCGGGACAGATGAGCAGTTCTTC. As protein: CASSTGTSGTDEQFF.

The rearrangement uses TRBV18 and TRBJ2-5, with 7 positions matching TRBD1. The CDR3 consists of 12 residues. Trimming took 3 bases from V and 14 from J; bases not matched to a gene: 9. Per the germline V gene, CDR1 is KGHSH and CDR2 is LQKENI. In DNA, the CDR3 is TGTGCCAGCTCACCTGAGGACAGGCAGAGATACTTC. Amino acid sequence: CASSPEDRQRYF.

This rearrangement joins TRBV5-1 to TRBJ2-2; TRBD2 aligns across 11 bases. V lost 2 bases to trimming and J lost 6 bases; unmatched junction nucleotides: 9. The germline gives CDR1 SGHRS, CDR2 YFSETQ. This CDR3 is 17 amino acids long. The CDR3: CASSFFTSGSLAGELFF. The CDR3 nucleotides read TGCGCCAGCAGCTTCTTCACTAGCGGGAGTTTGGCCGGGGAGCTGTTTTTT.

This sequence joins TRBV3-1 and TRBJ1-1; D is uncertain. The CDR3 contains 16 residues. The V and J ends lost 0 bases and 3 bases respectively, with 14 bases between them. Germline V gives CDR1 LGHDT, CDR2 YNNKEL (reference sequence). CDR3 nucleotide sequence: TGTGCCAGCAGCCAAGATTTCCCGGGGTTTGACACTGAAGCTTTCTTT. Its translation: CASSQDFPGFDTEAFF.

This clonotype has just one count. For the CDR3, the DNA is TGCGCCAGCAGCCACGGACCGTCTGAAGCTTTCTTT. Its protein is CASSHGPSEAFF. The J gene is TRBJ1-1, the V gene TRBV4-1; unclear D gene. CDR1 MGHRA and CDR2 YSYEKL come from the germline V gene. V shed 3 bases and J shed 6 bases, with 8 bases lying between them. This CDR3 region has 12 residues.

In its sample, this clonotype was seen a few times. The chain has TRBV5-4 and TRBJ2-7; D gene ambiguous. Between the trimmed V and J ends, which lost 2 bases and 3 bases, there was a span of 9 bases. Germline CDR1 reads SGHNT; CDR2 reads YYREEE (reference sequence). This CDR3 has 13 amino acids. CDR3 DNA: TGTGCCAGCAGCTTAGAGGCTAGCTACGAGCAGTACTTC. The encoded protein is CASSLEASYEQYF. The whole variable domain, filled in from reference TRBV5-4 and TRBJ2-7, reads ETGVTQSPTHLIKTRGQQVTLRCSSQSGHNTVSWYQQALGQGPQFIFQYYREEENGRGNFPPRFSGLQFPNYSSELNVNALELDDSALYLCASSLEASYEQYFGPGTRLTVT.

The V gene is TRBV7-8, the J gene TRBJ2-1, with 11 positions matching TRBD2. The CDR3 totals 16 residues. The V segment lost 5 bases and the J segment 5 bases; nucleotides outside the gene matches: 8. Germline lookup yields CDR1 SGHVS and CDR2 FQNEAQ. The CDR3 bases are TGTGCCAGCAGCCACGAACTAGCGGGGGCTAACAATGAGCAGTTCTTC. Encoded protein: CASSHELAGANNEQFF.

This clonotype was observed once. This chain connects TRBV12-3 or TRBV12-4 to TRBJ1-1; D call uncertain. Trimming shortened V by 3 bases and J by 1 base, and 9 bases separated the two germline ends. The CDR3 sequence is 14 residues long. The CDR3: CASSLFGPNTEAFF. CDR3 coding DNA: TGTGCCAGCAGTTTGTTTGGGCCGAACACTGAAGCTTTCTTT.

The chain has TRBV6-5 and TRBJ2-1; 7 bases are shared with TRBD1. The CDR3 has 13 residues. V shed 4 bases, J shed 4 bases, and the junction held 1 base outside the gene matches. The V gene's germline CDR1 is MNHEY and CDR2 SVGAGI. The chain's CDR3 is CASSWGQYNEQFF. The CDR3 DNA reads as TGTGCCAGCAGTTGGGGACAGTACAATGAGCAGTTCTTC.

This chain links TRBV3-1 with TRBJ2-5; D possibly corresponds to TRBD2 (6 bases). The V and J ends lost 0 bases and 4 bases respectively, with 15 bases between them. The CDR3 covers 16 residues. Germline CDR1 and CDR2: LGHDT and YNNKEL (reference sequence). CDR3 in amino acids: CASSQDLEEGRETQYF. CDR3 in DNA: TGTGCCAGCAGCCAAGATTTAGAGGAGGGACGAGAGACCCAGTACTTC.